What follows are 24 T cell receptor beta chains derived from one specimen sequenced in a study of cytomegalovirus exposure and HLA in healthy donors. The assay was immunoSEQ multiplex PCR, and TCRdb's table has in-frame clones only and misses some. The repertoire has more than 95,000 clones, over 85% of them found once; the top ten carry about 1.9%. The sample consisted of PBMCs. Source of these receptors: a woman younger than 30 in good health and CMV-seronegative.

This clone occurred a few times. The chain couples TRBV14 to TRBJ2-3; 10 nucleotides align to TRBD1. The CDR3 sequence is 16 residues long. Germline assignment: CDR1 SGHDN and CDR2 FVKESK. J gave up 2 bases and V 1 base, and 3 bases lay outside the gene matches. The CDR3 DNA reads TGTGCCAGCAGCCAAGCCGGGACAGGGGTCACAGATACGCAGTATTTT. Its translation: CASSQAGTGVTDTQYF.

V usage is TRBV30 and J usage is TRBJ2-7; D gene uncertain. V lost 3 bases to trimming and J lost 7 bases, with 10 bases between them. Germline lookup yields CDR1 GTSNPN and CDR2 SVGIG (reference sequence). This CDR3 comprises 11 residues. CDR3 DNA sequence: TGTGCCTGGAGCCCCCCAGTAGAGCAGTACTTC. Protein sequence: CAWSPPVEQYF. The whole variable domain, filled in from reference TRBV30 and TRBJ2-7, reads SQTIHQWPATLVQPVGSPLSLECTVEGTSNPNLYWYRQAAGRGLQLLFYSVGIGQISSEVPQNLSASRPQDRQFILSSKKLLLSDSGFYLCAWSPPVEQYFGPGTRLTVT.

In this sample, this clone turned up once. The rearrangement joins TRBV2 to TRBJ2-1, with 11 bases that match TRBD2. Germline V CDR1 and CDR2: SNHLY, FYNNEI. The CDR3 covers 15 residues. Trimming took 6 bases from V and 4 from J; bases not matched to a gene: 5. CDR3 protein: CASRQLAGEYNEQFF. In nucleotides, the CDR3 is TGTGCCAGCAGGCAACTAGCGGGGGAGTACAATGAGCAGTTCTTC.

The chain joins TRBV2 to TRBJ2-1; D is unresolved. CDR1 is SNHLY and CDR2 is FYNNEI in the germline V gene. CDR3 length: 12 residues. The V end was cut by 6 bases, the J end by 12 bases, with 15 bases between. The DNA for the CDR3 is TGTGCCAGCAGCGCCGACCTTTCGGGGCAGTTCTTC. Protein: CASSADLSGQFF.

The rearrangement links TRBV28 to TRBJ2-7; TRBD1 aligns across 9 bases. This CDR3 contains 15 residues. J lost 3 bases, V lost 5 bases, and 8 bases had no gene match. Germline V gives CDR1 MDHEN, CDR2 SYDVKM. The DNA for the CDR3 is TGTGCCAGCAGTCCCTCCGGGACAGGGAACTACGAGCAGTACTTC. This gives the protein CASSPSGTGNYEQYF.

The chain carries TRBV18 and TRBJ1-3; D gene unclear. CDR3 length equals 12 residues. The V gene's germline CDR1 is KGHSH and CDR2 LQKENI. V was clipped by 3 bases and J by 8 bases, with 8 bases between them. CDR3: CASSPSPDTIYF. CDR3 sequence (DNA): TGTGCCAGCTCACCGTCCCCGGACACCATATATTTT. Full variable domain (missing parts from reference TRBV18 and TRBJ1-3): NAGVMQNPRHLVRRRGQEARLRCSPMKGHSHVYWYRQLPEEGLKFMVYLQKENIIDESGMPKERFSAEFPKEGPSILRIQQVVRGDSAAYFCASSPSPDTIYFGEGSWLTVV.

This clone has a handful of counts. This chain joins TRBV30 and TRBJ2-1; possible D gene TRBD1, 5 bases. Germline V gives CDR1 GTSNPN, CDR2 SVGIG (reference sequence). Trimming removed 7 bases at V and 4 bases at J, with 17 bases between. CDR3 length: 14 amino acids. CDR3 amino acids: CASERVQGYNEQFF. DNA for the CDR3: TGTGCCTCCGAAAGGGTTCAGGGATACAATGAGCAGTTCTTC. Together with reference TRBV30 and TRBJ2-1, the CDR3 gives the full variable domain: SQTIHQWPATLVQPVGSPLSLECTVEGTSNPNLYWYRQAAGRGLQLLFYSVGIGQISSEVPQNLSASRPQDRQFILSSKKLLLSDSGFYLCASERVQGYNEQFFGPGTRLTVL.

The V call is TRBV7-9, the J call TRBJ2-7, with unresolved D. CDR3 length: 13 amino acids. The V end lost 2 bases, the J end lost 3 bases, and 8 bases lay between the germline ends. Germline CDR1 is SEHNR and CDR2 is FQNEAQ (reference sequence). CDR3 loop: CASSLFDNYEQYF. The CDR3, as DNA: TGTGCCAGCAGCTTATTTGACAACTACGAGCAGTACTTC.

The chain recombines TRBV28 with TRBJ1-4; possibly TRBD1 for D (6 bases). The CDR3 is 15 amino acids. CDR1 and CDR2 (germline): MDHEN, SYDVKM. Trimming removed 3 bases from V and 8 bases from J, with 16 bases in between. CDR3 DNA: TGTGCCAGCAGTTTGGCAGGGGTGGTGCGCGAAAAACTGTTTTTT. Translating gives CASSLAGVVREKLFF.

The chain carries TRBV28 and TRBJ2-1, with 14 positions matching TRBD2. CDR1 and CDR2 from the germline V gene are MDHEN and SYDVKM. V shed 6 bases, J shed 12 bases, and the junction held 10 bases outside the gene matches. This CDR3 is 15 amino acids long. CDR3 loop: CASSPRTSGGNRQFF. CDR3 DNA: TGTGCCAGCAGCCCCCGGACTAGCGGGGGGAATCGGCAGTTCTTC.

V is TRBV7-3 and J is TRBJ1-1, with D perhaps matching TRBD1 (5 bases). This CDR3 is built from 14 residues. CDR1 and CDR2 (germline): SGHTA, FQGTGA. The V gene lost 0 bases and the J gene lost 5 bases, with 10 bases spanning the gap. CDR3 coding DNA: TGTGCCAGCAGCTTAACGAGCGGGACGACTGAAGCTTTCTTT. It codes for CASSLTSGTTEAFF.

The CDR3 nucleotides are TGCGCCAGCAGCCCCTCAAACAGGGGGGAAAAACTGTTTTTT. This sequence encodes CASSPSNRGEKLFF. The gene calls are TRBV4-1 and TRBJ1-4; 8 bases match TRBD1. V shed 4 bases, J shed 8 bases, and the junction held 6 bases outside the gene matches. The germline CDR1 and CDR2 sequences are MGHRA and YSYEKL. The CDR3 is made up of 14 amino acids.

This rearrangement joins TRBV5-1 to TRBJ2-1; D may be TRBD1 (5 bases). CDR1 and CDR2 (germline): SGHRS, YFSETQ. The CDR3 length is 15 residues. Trimming shortened V by 5 bases and J by 2 bases, and 14 bases separated the two germline ends. The CDR3 sequence is CASRGTGFTYNEQFF. CDR3 bases: TGCGCCAGCAGGGGAACAGGTTTCACCTACAATGAGCAGTTCTTC.

The chain couples TRBV7-2 to TRBJ2-5; D is ambiguous. The germline V gene has CDR1 SGHTA and CDR2 FQGNSA. The CDR3 is made up of 15 amino acids. V lost 2 bases and J lost 5, with 15 bases in between. The CDR3: CASSLYGLPLETQYF. The DNA of the CDR3 is TGTGCCAGCAGCTTATATGGGCTCCCCTTGGAGACCCAGTACTTC.

There are a few counts of this clone. The chain recombines TRBV11-2 with TRBJ2-7, with 8 bases that match TRBD1. There are 12 residues in the CDR3. From germline, CDR1 is SGHAT and CDR2 FQNNGV. V was pared by 2 bases and J by 9 bases, with 3 bases of the junction left unmatched. Written as DNA, the CDR3 is TGTGCCAGCAGCTTAAGAGACAGGGGGCAGTACTTC. Amino acids: CASSLRDRGQYF.

The rearrangement links TRBV6-5 to TRBJ1-4, with 7 positions matching TRBD1. This CDR3 has 15 amino acids. Germline CDR1 MNHEY, CDR2 SVGAGI. V trimming: 6 bases; J trimming: 8 bases; junction bases outside the gene matches: 12. The CDR3 sequence is CASRPNRGLLEKLFF. The CDR3 DNA reads TGTGCCAGCAGGCCCAACAGGGGTTTATTAGAAAAACTGTTTTTT.

V and J are TRBV5-4 and TRBJ2-7, with 9 positions matching TRBD2. This CDR3 is built from 16 residues. Germline values: CDR1 SGHNT, CDR2 YYREEE (reference sequence). With V trimmed by 0 bases and J by 2 bases, 6 bases remained unmatched. CDR3 region: CASSLASGRSPYEQYF. For the CDR3, the DNA is TGTGCCAGCAGCTTGGCCAGCGGGAGGTCCCCCTACGAGCAGTACTTC.

The genes are TRBV19 and TRBJ2-3; 7 positions agree with TRBD1. The CDR3 length is 18 residues. V gave up 3 bases and J gave up 2 bases; unmatched junction bases: 14. The germline CDR1 and CDR2 sequences are LNHDA and SQIVND (reference sequence). As DNA, the CDR3 is TGTGCCAGTAGTATTAAGGGGGCGCTTAAAGCAGACACAGATACGCAGTATTTT. As protein: CASSIKGALKADTDTQYF.

This chain connects TRBV9 to TRBJ2-7; 8 positions match TRBD1. The CDR3 loop spans 14 amino acids. V lost 0 bases to trimming and J lost 5 bases; unmatched junction nucleotides: 4. Per germline, CDR1 SGDLS and CDR2 YYNGEE. The CDR3: CASSVEAGGHEQYF. For the CDR3, the DNA is TGTGCCAGCAGCGTAGAGGCAGGGGGCCACGAGCAGTACTTC.

CDR3 in amino acids: CASSPRQGAAGELFF. CDR3 nucleotide sequence: TGTGCCAGTTCGCCGAGACAGGGGGCTGCCGGGGAGCTGTTTTTT. This chain uses TRBV2 with TRBJ2-2, with 10 bases fitting TRBD1. Germline V gives CDR1 SNHLY, CDR2 FYNNEI. CDR3 size: 15 residues. The V and J ends lost 9 bases and 6 bases, in that order; junction bases with no gene match: 10.

This clone was recorded once. V gene TRBV7-8 combines with J gene TRBJ2-1; 13 nucleotides agree with TRBD2. Germline V CDR1 and CDR2: SGHVS, FQNEAQ. The CDR3 totals 20 residues. The V and J ends lost 3 bases and 4 bases, in that order; junction bases with no gene match: 15. In DNA form, the CDR3 reads TGTGCCAGCAGCTTTATGCGGCGGTCCGGACTAGCGGGGGATTACAATGAGCAGTTCTTC. This sequence encodes CASSFMRRSGLAGDYNEQFF.

The chain joins TRBV6-1 to TRBJ2-3, with D tentatively TRBD1 (6 bases). V lost 7 bases, J lost 2 bases, and 16 bases lay in between. CDR3 length: 15 amino acids. From germline, CDR1 is MNHNS and CDR2 SASEGT. In DNA, the CDR3 is TGTGCCAGCACCCCGCAGGACAGATTCACAGATACGCAGTATTTT. This sequence encodes CASTPQDRFTDTQYF.

This chain uses TRBV7-8 with TRBJ2-7; 8 positions agree with TRBD2. Per germline, CDR1 SGHVS and CDR2 FQNEAQ. With V trimmed by 6 bases and J by 0 bases, 13 bases remained unmatched. The CDR3 length is 17 residues. The CDR3 is CASSPSPGGGTSYEQYF. The CDR3, as DNA: TGTGCCAGCAGTCCGTCCCCGGGCGGGGGGACCTCCTACGAGCAGTACTTC.

J is TRBJ2-1 and V is TRBV11-3; 12 bases are shared with TRBD2. Germline lookup yields CDR1 SGHNT and CDR2 YENEEA. The CDR3 sequence is 16 residues long. Unmatched junction bases numbered 6, after V lost 5 bases and J lost 4 bases. The CDR3 sequence is CASSTRTSGRYNEQFF. CDR3 bases: TGTGCCAGCAGCACAAGAACTAGCGGGAGGTACAATGAGCAGTTCTTC.